The 7 T cell receptor beta chains presented below share a single source sample, sequenced in a study of T-cell reconstitution after alpha-beta-depleted transplantation in children. As it was prepared, the TCRbeta library received unique molecular identifiers. TCRdb reprocessed the PCR reads via MiXCR and lists one record per CDR3 protein. The table shows about 610,000 distinct CDR3 sequences, with approximately 10% occurring only once. This specimen was PBMCs from the stem cell graft donor, taken from the stem cell graft. These receptors were collected from a human donor who donated a stem cell graft to a child with acute myeloid leukemia.

The chain employs TRBV3-1 and TRBJ2-2, with D possibly called TRBD1 or TRBD2 (5 bases each). The V gene lost 1 base and the J gene lost 2 bases, with 11 bases spanning the gap. CDR3 length: 16 residues. Looked up from germline, CDR1 is LGHDT and CDR2 is YNNKEL (reference sequence). The CDR3 here is CASSQAGAFNTGELFF. The CDR3, as DNA: TGTGCCAGCAGCCAAGCCGGGGCTTTTAACACCGGGGAGCTGTTTTTT.

This clonotype was seen repeatedly, ten times or more. This rearrangement joins TRBV5-1 to TRBJ2-5; the match to TRBD2 covers 7 bases. Germline CDR1 is SGHRS and CDR2 is YFSETQ. The CDR3 has 14 amino acids. V was clipped by 1 base and J by 5 bases; unmatched bases: 5. This CDR3 reads CASSLNGGSETQYF. CDR3 DNA sequence: TGCGCCAGCAGCTTGAACGGCGGGAGTGAGACCCAGTACTTC. The variable domain in full, with the rest retrieved from reference TRBV5-1 and TRBJ2-5, is KAGVTQTPRYLIKTRGQQVTLSCSPISGHRSVSWYQQTPGQGLQFLFEYFSETQRNKGNFPGRFSGRQFSNSRSEMNVSTLELGDSALYLCASSLNGGSETQYFGPGTRLLVL.

This clonotype showed up many times. The V gene is TRBV29-1, the J gene TRBJ2-7, with 11 bases fitting TRBD2. The CDR3 loop spans 16 amino acids. The ends lost 4 bases at V and 3 bases at J; junction bases unmatched: 11. In germline, CDR1 is SQVTM, CDR2 ANQGSEA. The CDR3 spells CSVGETSGVNYYEQYF. Here the CDR3 DNA reads TGCAGCGTTGGGGAGACTAGCGGGGTCAACTACTACGAGCAGTACTTC.

A few counts support this clonotype. The CDR3 nucleotides are TGTGCCAGCAGCTTAAGGCGGCCCGGACAGGGACGAACCGGGGAGCTGTTTTTT. This encodes CASSLRRPGQGRTGELFF. The gene calls are TRBV11-1 and TRBJ2-2, with 8 bases aligning to TRBD1. The CDR3 extends over 18 amino acids. V trimming: 2 bases; J trimming: 5 bases; junction bases outside the gene matches: 13. CDR1 SGHAT and CDR2 FQDESV come from the germline V gene (reference sequence). Using reference TRBV11-1 and TRBJ2-2 for the parts outside the CDR3, the full variable domain is EAEVAQSPRYKITEKSQAVAFWCDPISGHATLYWYRQILGQGPELLVQFQDESVVDDSQLPKDRFSAERLKGVDSTLKIQPAELGDSAMYLCASSLRRPGQGRTGELFFGEGSRLTVL.

This clonotype was detected only a few times. This chain uses TRBV5-1 with TRBJ2-5, with D perhaps matching TRBD1 (6 bases). Looked up from germline, CDR1 is SGHRS and CDR2 is YFSETQ. Trimming left V 0 bases short and J 3 bases short, with 15 bases between. This CDR3 has 16 amino acids. The DNA for the CDR3 is TGCGCCAGCAGCTTGGCCCGAGGGGGTCCCGAAGAGACCCAGTACTTC. It translates to CASSLARGGPEETQYF.

Only a few counts were recorded for this clonotype. V and J are TRBV10-3 and TRBJ2-2; TRBD2 matches 12 bases. The ends lost 8 bases at V and 0 bases at J; junction bases unmatched: 1. CDR1 is ENHRY and CDR2 is SYGVKD in the germline V gene. This CDR3 is 15 amino acids long. The CDR3, as DNA: TGTGCCATCCTAGCGGGAGGGGCGAACACCGGGGAGCTGTTTTTT. It yields the protein CAILAGGANTGELFF.

This clonotype appeared a few times. The chain recombines TRBV10-3 with TRBJ2-3, with no clear D. This CDR3 is built from 13 residues. Germline V gene sequence: CDR1 ENHRY, CDR2 SYGVKD. V gave up 0 bases and J gave up 4 bases, with 5 bases separating them. This CDR3 is CAISESRSDTQYF. CDR3 sequence (DNA): TGTGCCATCAGTGAGTCGAGGTCAGATACGCAGTATTTT.